This T cell receptor (beta chain) stems from a study of blood T cells in healthy people across ages. Study conclusions and caveats: Older age went with lower TCR beta diversity per million T cells, in a roughly linear way. It was held that the diversity estimates obtained from one million T cells were underestimates. Both higher diversity and more naive CD4+ cells marked long-lived donors when set against aged donors.

Together with a sample-barcoded 5' primer, a J-beta primer mix was included in a second PCR lasting about 6 to 12 cycles. At least 2.5 million CDR3-containing paired-end reads were obtained per sample. TCRdb called the 5' RACE reads again in MiXCR, with one record for every CDR3 protein. The sample consists of about 580,000 distinct CDR3 sequences, 40% to 55% of them appearing once. The CDR3 contains 13 residues. Germline values: CDR1 SGHAT, CDR2 FQNNGV. As to this clonotype: The antigen remains unidentified.

The TCR sequence derives from an elderly man in good health. Material: blood. The rearrangement uses TRBV11-2 and TRBJ2-1; D unresolved. The end of the DNA fits TRBJ2-7 better, so the J call may be wrong. The CDR3, as DNA: TGTGCCAGCAGCCCAGAACCCTACAATGAGCAGTACTTC. It is translated as CASSPEPYNEQYF.